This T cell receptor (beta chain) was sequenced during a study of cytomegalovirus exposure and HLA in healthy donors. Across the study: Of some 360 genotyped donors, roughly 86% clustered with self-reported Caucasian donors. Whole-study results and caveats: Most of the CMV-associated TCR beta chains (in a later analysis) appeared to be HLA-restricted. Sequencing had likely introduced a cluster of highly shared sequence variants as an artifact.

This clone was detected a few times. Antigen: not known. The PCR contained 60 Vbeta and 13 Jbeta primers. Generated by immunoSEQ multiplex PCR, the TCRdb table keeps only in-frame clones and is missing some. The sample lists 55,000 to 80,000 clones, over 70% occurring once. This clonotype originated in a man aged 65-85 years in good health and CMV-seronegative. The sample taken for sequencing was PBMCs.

The CDR3 protein is CASSQVWVRMETQYF. The CDR3 region has the DNA TGCGCCAGCAGCCAAGTATGGGTCAGGATGGAGACCCAGTACTTC. The chain employs TRBV4-1 and TRBJ2-5; D call uncertain. The CDR3 is made up of 15 amino acids. Trimming shortened V by 1 base and J by 5 bases, and 14 bases separated the two germline ends. Germline V CDR1 and CDR2: MGHRA, YSYEKL.